The clone carrying this TCR beta chain has more than one count but fewer than ten. The antigen remains unidentified. The sample originates from a study of cytomegalovirus exposure and HLA in healthy donors. Whole-study findings and limits: Most of the TCR beta V segments (in an earlier analysis) were productive either about 90% or about 30% of the time.

This CDR3 is built from 13 residues. Unmatched junction bases numbered 4, after V lost 4 bases and J lost 6 bases. Germline V gene lookup returns CDR1 SNHLY and CDR2 FYNNEI. Primers for the PCR totalled 60 Vbeta and 13 Jbeta. TCRdb keeps only in-frame clones here, not all; method: immunoSEQ multiplex PCR. The table includes roughly 180,000 clones, roughly 8.7% detected once. The rearrangement uses TRBV2 and TRBJ2-7, with 9 bases that match TRBD2. The sequence derives from a woman aged 30 to 39 in good health and CMV-seropositive. The sequencing sample was made of PBMCs. This CDR3 is CASSGGTSREQYF. DNA of the CDR3: TGTGCCAGCAGTGGGGGGACTAGCCGCGAGCAGTACTTC.